This is a list of T cell receptor beta chains from one sample in a study of blood T cell repertoires in COVID-19. Measured with immunoSEQ multiplex PCR; TCRdb has only the in-frame clones, and not every one. The sample has around 150,000 clones, about four fifths seen once. The material sequenced was peripheral blood. Receptor source: a man aged 55 to 69 with active or convalescent COVID-19. The CDR3 runs from the conserved cysteine through the conserved F or W. Each record gives: J gene, clone size, V gene, CDR3 length, D gene, CDR3 protein, CDR3 DNA. A D gene is named only where the DNA matches it firmly. Part of the rows lack a size; the others show once, few, many or a class for expanded clones.

J: TRBJ1-2; size: .; V: TRBV29-1; length: 14; D: .; CDR3: CSVETGVQGRGYTF; DNA: TGCAGCGTTGAAACTGGGGTCCAGGGTCGTGGCTACACCTTC
J: TRBJ1-6; size: .; V: TRBV19; length: 14; D: .; CDR3: CASTPVPQGSPLHF; DNA: TGTGCCAGTACCCCTGTGCCTCAGGGTTCACCCCTCCACTTT
J: TRBJ2-3; size: few; V: TRBV7-9; length: 15; D: TRBD2; CDR3: CASSPGTSGADTQYF; DNA: TGTGCCAGCAGCCCAGGGACTAGCGGAGCAGATACGCAGTATTTT
J: TRBJ2-7; size: .; V: TRBV29-1; length: 12; D: .; CDR3: CSAAQGSYEQYF; DNA: TGCAGCGCCGCCCAGGGCTCCTACGAGCAGTACTTC
J: TRBJ1-3; size: .; V: TRBV7-9; length: 15; D: TRBD1; CDR3: CASSLGGQSGNTIYF; DNA: TGTGCCAGCAGCTTAGGGGGACAGTCTGGAAACACCATATATTTT
J: TRBJ1-2; size: .; V: TRBV5-1; length: 14; D: TRBD1; CDR3: CASSPEQGAYGYTF; DNA: TGCGCCAGCAGCCCGGAACAGGGGGCTTATGGCTACACCTTC
J: TRBJ1-2; size: .; V: TRBV27; length: 16; D: TRBD1; CDR3: CASSSLGVDRAYGYTF; DNA: TGTGCCAGCAGTTCTCTGGGGGTGGACAGGGCCTATGGCTACACCTTC
J: TRBJ1-2; size: .; V: TRBV12-3/TRBV12-4; length: 13; D: TRBD1; CDR3: CASSLDRVEGYTF; DNA: TGTGCCAGCAGTCTGGACAGGGTAGAAGGCTACACCTTC
J: TRBJ2-3; size: once; V: TRBV2; length: 14; D: .; CDR3: CASSPTGSTDTQYF; DNA: TGTGCCAGCAGTCCCACAGGAAGCACAGATACGCAGTATTTT
J: TRBJ2-1; size: few; V: TRBV5-6; length: 14; D: .; CDR3: CASSLLGVFNEQFF; DNA: TGTGCCAGCAGCTTGTTAGGGGTCTTCAATGAGCAGTTCTTC
J: TRBJ1-4; size: .; V: TRBV6-5; length: 13; D: TRBD1; CDR3: CASKTGDNEKLFF; DNA: TGTGCCAGCAAAACAGGGGATAATGAAAAACTGTTTTTT
J: TRBJ1-1; size: .; V: TRBV6-4; length: 13; D: .; CDR3: CASSEQQNTEAFF; DNA: TGTGCCAGCAGTGAACAACAGAACACTGAAGCTTTCTTT
J: TRBJ1-2; size: .; V: TRBV4-1; length: 16; D: .; CDR3: CASSQDGLGGFLGYTF; DNA: TGCGCCAGCAGCCAAGATGGATTAGGAGGATTCCTTGGCTACACCTTC
J: TRBJ1-6; size: .; V: TRBV28; length: 14; D: .; CDR3: CASSFHSKNSPLHF; DNA: TGTGCCAGCAGTTTTCACAGCAAAAATTCACCCCTCCACTTT
J: TRBJ1-1; size: .; V: TRBV28; length: 15; D: TRBD1; CDR3: CASSFYRGMNTEAFF; DNA: TGTGCCAGCAGTTTTTACAGGGGTATGAACACTGAAGCTTTCTTT
J: TRBJ1-4; size: few; V: TRBV7-2; length: 15; D: .; CDR3: CASSLVAGVNEKLFF; DNA: TGTGCCAGCAGCTTAGTGGCAGGGGTTAATGAAAAACTGTTTTTT
J: TRBJ2-2; size: .; V: TRBV6-5; length: 15; D: TRBD1; CDR3: CASSPGTGGGGELFF; DNA: TGTGCCAGCAGCCCCGGAACAGGGGGTGGCGGGGAGCTGTTTTTT
J: TRBJ2-7; size: .; V: TRBV7-6; length: 17; D: TRBD1; CDR3: CASSLGAPGQGTYEQYF; DNA: TGTGCCAGCAGCTTAGGGGCACCGGGACAGGGCACCTACGAGCAGTACTTC